This is a list of T cell receptor beta chains from one sample in a study of T cell repertoires in aging, cancer and after chemotherapy. A single record per CDR3 protein comes from TCRdb applying MiXCR to the multiplex PCR reads. The sample lists 13,000 or so distinct CDR3 sequences, 25% occurring once. Material: blood. These TCRs come from a human donor in good health. The CDR3 runs from the conserved cysteine through the conserved F or W. A D gene is named only where the DNA matches it firmly. Size is omitted from some rows. Given values are once, few, many or a class for expanded clones.

few	TRBV20-1	NA	TRBJ1-2	TGCAGTGCTAGAGGTCGGCGGCCCTATGGCTACACCTTC	CSARGRRPYGYTF
NA	TRBV6-1	TRBD1	TRBJ1-4	TGTGCCAGCAGTGAAGCCCCATTACGACAGGGGATGCATGAAAAACTGTTTTTT	CASSEAPLRQGMHEKLFF
NA	TRBV24-1	TRBD1	TRBJ1-3	TGTGCCACCAGTTGGCAGGGGGCGGGAGGAAACACCATATATTTT	CATSWQGAGGNTIYF
NA	TRBV6-2/TRBV6-3	TRBD1	TRBJ2-1	TGTGCCAGCAGAGACAGGGGTGTGTCCTACAATGAGCAGTTCTTC	CASRDRGVSYNEQFF
few	TRBV18	NA	TRBJ2-5	TGTGCCAGCTCAAACTTGCGACAGACGCAAGAGACCCAGTACTTC	CASSNLRQTQETQYF
NA	TRBV20-1	NA	TRBJ2-3	TGCAGTGCTAGTCTAGCGACAGATACGCAGTATTTT	CSASLATDTQYF
NA	TRBV27	TRBD1	TRBJ2-3	TGTGCCAGCAGTGCCCGACAGGGGTACACAGATACGCAGTATTTT	CASSARQGYTDTQYF
few	TRBV27	TRBD1	TRBJ2-7	TGTGCCAGCAGCCTAACCGGGACAGGGCCCTACGAGCAGTACTTC	CASSLTGTGPYEQYF
few	TRBV7-9	TRBD1	TRBJ1-2	TGTGCCAGCAGCTTAGCCCACCGGGACAGGGGGGAAGGCTACACCTTC	CASSLAHRDRGEGYTF
NA	TRBV28	NA	TRBJ1-5	TGTGCCAGCAGTTTAAGGAGTTTCGGGGGACGGTATAGCAATCAGCCCCAGCATTTT	CASSLRSFGGRYSNQPQHF
NA	TRBV29-1	TRBD2	TRBJ2-7	TGCAGCGTTGAAGGGGGTAGCGGGGGGGCCTCCTACGAGCAGTACTTC	CSVEGGSGGASYEQYF
NA	TRBV6-5	NA	TRBJ1-5	TGTGCCAGCGGAAGTTATAGCAATCAGCCCCAGCATTTT	CASGSYSNQPQHF
once	TRBV7-2	NA	TRBJ2-2	TGTGCCAGCAGCTTCCGGGGCCAGGACACCGGGGAGCTGTTTTTT	CASSFRGQDTGELFF
NA	TRBV28	NA	TRBJ2-1	TGTGCCAGCAGTCTTGATGCGAGGAGCTCCTACAATGAGCAGTTCTTC	CASSLDARSSYNEQFF
NA	TRBV7-2	TRBD1	TRBJ2-5	TGTGCCAGCAGCAAGGGACAGGGGGTCCAAGAGACCCAGTACTTC	CASSKGQGVQETQYF
NA	TRBV7-2	TRBD1	TRBJ2-3	TGTGCCAGCAGCCCGGGGGTGGGACAGGGGTTCACAGATACGCAGTATTTT	CASSPGVGQGFTDTQYF
NA	TRBV20-1	NA	TRBJ1-2	TGCAGTGCTACACAGGTTCCCTATGGCTACACCTTC	CSATQVPYGYTF
NA	TRBV5-1	NA	TRBJ1-2	TGCGCCAGCAGCCTACCTACCCCGGGGGCGGGCGGCTACACCTTC	CASSLPTPGAGGYTF
NA	TRBV2	NA	TRBJ1-2	TGTGCCAGCAGCCGGGACGGAGACTATGGCTACACCTTC	CASSRDGDYGYTF
NA	TRBV12-3/TRBV12-4	NA	TRBJ2-1	TGTGCCAGCAGTTGGGGCCGGGAGAAGAATGAGCAGTTCTTC	CASSWGREKNEQFF
medium-sized	TRBV28	TRBD2	TRBJ2-3	TGTGCCAGCAGTCCCGGACTAGCATCAGATACGCAGTATTTT	CASSPGLASDTQYF
NA	TRBV6-1	NA	TRBJ2-2	TGTGCCAGCAGCAAAAAAGGTGGGGGCGGAACCGGGGAGCTGTTTTTT	CASSKKGGGGTGELFF
few	TRBV4-1	TRBD1	TRBJ2-7	TGCGCCAGCAGCCAACGGGACAGGGGGCTTGAGCCCGAGCAGTACTTC	CASSQRDRGLEPEQYF
NA	TRBV7-6	NA	TRBJ2-1	TGTGCCAGCAGTGGACAGATTGGCAATGAGCAGTTCTTC	CASSGQIGNEQFF
few	TRBV10-3	TRBD1	TRBJ1-4	TGTGCCATCGGGACAGGGAATAATGAAAAACTGTTTTTT	CAIGTGNNEKLFF
NA	TRBV15	NA	TRBJ2-3	TGTGCCACCAGCGGGTGGGGGCCCACAGATACGCAGTATTTT	CATSGWGPTDTQYF
medium-sized	TRBV7-6	TRBD1	TRBJ2-7	TGTGCCAGCAGCTTGGGACAGGGGTTGGACGAGCAGTACTTC	CASSLGQGLDEQYF
NA	TRBV12-5	TRBD2	TRBJ2-1	TGTGCTAGTGGTTTGGTTAGCAAGACTAGCCCTCACAATGAGCAGTTCTTC	CASGLVSKTSPHNEQFF
few	TRBV28	NA	TRBJ2-7	TGTGCCAGCAGCCCCCCATTGTCAGGAGCCTCCTACGAGCAGTACTTC	CASSPPLSGASYEQYF
NA	TRBV6-5	NA	TRBJ1-3	TGTGCCAACAAGCGCCAGGACGGCCTAACTGGAAACACCATATATTTT	CANKRQDGLTGNTIYF
few	TRBV27	NA	TRBJ2-2	TGTGCCAGCAGTCGCGCCGGAGCGGGCGGGAACACCGGGGAGCTGTTTTTT	CASSRAGAGGNTGELFF
few	TRBV7-3	NA	TRBJ1-1	TGTGCCAGCAGCTCCATCGGACAGACACCAATTTCCACTGAAGCTTTCTTT	CASSSIGQTPISTEAFF
NA	TRBV11-2	TRBD1	TRBJ2-3	TGTGCCAGCAGCCAACTGAGGGGGCGAAGCACAGATACGCAGTATTTT	CASSQLRGRSTDTQYF
medium-sized	TRBV29-1	NA	TRBJ2-7	TGCAGCGTTGTGGGAGGGGGTCGAAGCTACGAGCAGTACTTC	CSVVGGGRSYEQYF
few	TRBV6-6	NA	TRBJ1-5	TGTGCCAGCAGCCGGGACACCTTCCCGAGGAATCAGCCCCAGCATTTT	CASSRDTFPRNQPQHF
once	TRBV7-9	NA	TRBJ2-3	TGTGCCAGCAGCTTAGCGGGGCGAACTTCAGATACGCAGTATTTT	CASSLAGRTSDTQYF
NA	TRBV7-6	TRBD1	TRBJ2-7	TGTGCCAGCAGCCTGACAGGGGTCGGCGAGCAGTACTTC	CASSLTGVGEQYF
few	TRBV7-3	NA	TRBJ2-1	TGTGCCAGCAGCGCCCTGGTGGGGGGACAGACAGCGGGGGAGCAGTTCTTC	CASSALVGGQTAGEQFF
few	TRBV20-1	TRBD1	TRBJ2-7	TGCAGTGCTAGAGACCTCCACAGGGGGCGGACCTACGAGCAGTACTTC	CSARDLHRGRTYEQYF
few	TRBV12-3/TRBV12-4	TRBD2	TRBJ2-3	TGTGCCAGCCCCCGGTGGGGAGGGACGCAGTATTTT	CASPRWGGTQYF
NA	TRBV30	NA	TRBJ1-6	TGTGCCTGGAACCGGGGGCAGACCTATAATTCACCCCTCCACTTT	CAWNRGQTYNSPLHF